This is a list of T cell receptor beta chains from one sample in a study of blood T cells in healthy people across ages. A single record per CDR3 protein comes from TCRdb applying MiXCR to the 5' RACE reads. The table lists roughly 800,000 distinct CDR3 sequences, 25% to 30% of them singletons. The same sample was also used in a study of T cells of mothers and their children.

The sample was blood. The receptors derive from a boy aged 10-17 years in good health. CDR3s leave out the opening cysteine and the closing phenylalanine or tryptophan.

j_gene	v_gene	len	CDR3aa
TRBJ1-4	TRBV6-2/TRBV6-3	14	ASSYLRSSTNEKLF
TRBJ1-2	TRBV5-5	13	ASSLGRTENYGYT
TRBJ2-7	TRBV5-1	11	ASSWTFSYEQY
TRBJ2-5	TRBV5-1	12	ASSLFGPQETQY
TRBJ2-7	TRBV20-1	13	SARWLAGGRYEQY
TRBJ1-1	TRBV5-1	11	ASSSGVTWRAF
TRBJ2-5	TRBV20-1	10	SARVPSLAQY
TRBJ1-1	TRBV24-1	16	ATSDPPIGTGGKTEAF
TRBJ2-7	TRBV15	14	ATSRDRASGGSEQY
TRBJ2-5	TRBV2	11	ASKKNPVETQY
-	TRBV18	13	ASSPGPGGSYEQY
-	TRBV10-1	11	TSSKGSRETQY
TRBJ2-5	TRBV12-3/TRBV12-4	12	ASSPAPGQETQY
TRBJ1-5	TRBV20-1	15	SAIQGHSSSSNQPQH
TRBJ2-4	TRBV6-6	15	ASSYGTGSRGKNIQY
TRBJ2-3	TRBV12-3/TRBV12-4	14	ASSLTQGKVSDTQY
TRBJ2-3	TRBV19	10	ASSPPADTQY
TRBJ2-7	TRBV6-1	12	ASSEALKDREQY
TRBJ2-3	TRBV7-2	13	ASSSISPRTDTQY
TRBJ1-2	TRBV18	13	ASSPSGQDFYGYT
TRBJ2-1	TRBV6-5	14	ASSDVLEGSYNEQF
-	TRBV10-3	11	AIRGLDYNEQF
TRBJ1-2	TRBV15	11	ATSKTGRAGYT
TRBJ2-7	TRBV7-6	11	ASSPRGTYEQY
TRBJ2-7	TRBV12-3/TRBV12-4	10	ASSPQGYEQY
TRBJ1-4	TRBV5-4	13	ASSLDGAKNEKLF
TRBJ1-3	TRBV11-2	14	ASSSPLVSSGNTIY
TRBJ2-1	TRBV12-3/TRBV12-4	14	ASSFLGGKQYNEQF
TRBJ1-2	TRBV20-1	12	SALTGAGNYGYT
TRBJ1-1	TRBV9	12	ASSGQAGRTEAF
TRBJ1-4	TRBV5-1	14	ASSSKKDRGGEKLF
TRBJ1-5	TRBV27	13	ASSPTGGSNQPQH
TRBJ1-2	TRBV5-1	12	ASSFRPRGWGYT
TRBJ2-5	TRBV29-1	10	SVRGGEETQY
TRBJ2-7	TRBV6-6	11	ASSYGRGNEQY
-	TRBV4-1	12	ASSPEDSTYEQY
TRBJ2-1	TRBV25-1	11	ASSKRGYNEQF
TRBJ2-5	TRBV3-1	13	ASSQDIGDRGTQY
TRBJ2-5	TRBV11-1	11	ARSARPRETQY
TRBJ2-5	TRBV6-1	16	ASSGRQQGTGPIGTQY
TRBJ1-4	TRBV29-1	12	SVGSGQGNEKLF
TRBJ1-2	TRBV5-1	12	ASSRGQTTDGYT
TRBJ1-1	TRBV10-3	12	ATGGTGRNTEAF
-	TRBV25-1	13	ASSDRGRFTETQY
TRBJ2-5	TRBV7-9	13	ASSFDGYGGETQY
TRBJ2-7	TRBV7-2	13	ASSADVESSYEQY
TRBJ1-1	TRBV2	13	ASRGDRGLGTEAF
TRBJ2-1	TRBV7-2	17	ASSSSRGAGSGSYNEQF
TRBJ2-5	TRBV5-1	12	ASSSGTNKETQY
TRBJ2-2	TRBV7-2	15	ASSSGSIGQFTGELF
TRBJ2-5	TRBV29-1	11	SLRLAGARPQY
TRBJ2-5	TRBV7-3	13	ASSLLGQGLETQY
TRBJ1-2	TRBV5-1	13	ASSREGTGACGYT
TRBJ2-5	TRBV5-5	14	ASSLDRGNIGETQY
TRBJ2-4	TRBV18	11	ASSRGWQNIQY
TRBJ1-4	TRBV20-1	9	SAGEEEKLF